The rows below give T cell receptor beta chains drawn from one sample of a study of CD8 T cells in Susac syndrome. TCRdb re-called the immunoSEQ multiplex PCR reads with MiXCR, one entry per CDR3 protein. The table has tens of thousands of distinct CDR3 sequences, approximately 96% seen once. Sequenced: CD8+ T cells from PBMCs. These receptors were obtained from a human donor with Susac syndrome. Each CDR3 is given with its conserved first and last residue. The D gene is left open where the match is weak. Only part of the rows carry a size: once, few, many, or a class if the clone is expanded.

. . TRBJ1-6 TRBV30 CAWRRASSYNSPLHF TGTGCCTGGAGGAGAGCGAGCTCCTATAATTCACCCCTCCACTTT
. TRBD2 TRBJ2-1 TRBV12-3/TRBV12-4 CASGPGLAGGREQFF TGTGCCAGCGGTCCGGGACTAGCGGGGGGGCGGGAGCAGTTCTTC
once . TRBJ1-2 TRBV18 CASSPGSYGYTF TGTGCCAGCTCACCGGGGAGCTATGGCTACACCTTC
once TRBD2 TRBJ2-2 TRBV7-3 CASSLRLAGAGELFF TGTGCCAGCAGCTTAAGGCTAGCGGGGGCCGGGGAGCTGTTTTTT
. . TRBJ2-2 TRBV24-1 CATSDFWTGELFF TGTGCCACCAGTGATTTTTGGACCGGGGAGCTGTTTTTT
once . TRBJ1-1 TRBV7-9 CASSLGAGLDTEAFF TGTGCCAGCAGCTTAGGGGCCGGGCTCGACACTGAAGCTTTCTTT
. TRBD2 TRBJ2-2 TRBV6-5 CASSYSTSGADTGELFF TGTGCCAGCAGTTACTCGACTAGCGGGGCGGACACCGGGGAGCTGTTTTTT
few TRBD1 TRBJ2-7 TRBV5-4 CASSLAGQGSYEQYF TGTGCCAGCAGCTTGGCTGGACAGGGGTCCTACGAGCAGTACTTC
. . TRBJ2-7 TRBV29-1 CSVEGEGSFEQYF TGCAGCGTTGAAGGCGAGGGCTCCTTCGAGCAGTACTTC
. . TRBJ1-2 TRBV4-3 CASSQTAGRDGYTF TGCGCCAGCAGCCAAACCGCAGGCAGGGATGGCTACACCTTC
. . TRBJ2-4 TRBV9 CASSGTENIQYF TGTGCCAGCAGCGGGACCGAGAACATTCAGTACTTC
. . TRBJ2-1 TRBV20-1 CSIPQSSYNEQFF TGCAGTATTCCCCAGTCCTCTTACAATGAGCAGTTCTTC
. . TRBJ1-4 TRBV13 CASSFGGEEKLFF TGTGCCAGCAGCTTCGGAGGGGAGGAAAAACTGTTTTTT
. TRBD1 TRBJ1-1 TRBV14 CASSLPGGTPEAFF TGTGCCAGCAGCCTGCCAGGGGGGACGCCTGAAGCTTTCTTT
. TRBD1 TRBJ2-1 TRBV13 CASSPDRVDYNEQFF TGTGCCAGCAGCCCGGACAGGGTAGACTACAATGAGCAGTTCTTC
. TRBD1 TRBJ2-7 TRBV4-1 CASSLGQGGSEQYF TGCGCCAGCAGCCTCGGACAGGGGGGAAGCGAGCAGTACTTC
. . TRBJ1-5 TRBV30 CAWSVSRDDQPHHF TGTGCCTGGAGTGTAAGCAGGGACGATCAGCCCCATCATTTT
. TRBD1 TRBJ1-1 TRBV9 CASGTANTEAFF TGTGCCAGCGGGACAGCGAACACTGAAGCTTTCTTT
. TRBD1 TRBJ2-7 TRBV24-1 CATSGTGAEQYF TGTGCCACCAGCGGGACAGGGGCCGAGCAGTACTTC
. . TRBJ1-1 TRBV27 CASSLSGYEAFF TGTGCCAGCAGTTTATCAGGATATGAAGCTTTCTTT
. TRBD1 TRBJ1-5 TRBV4-3 CASSLNLGQANQPQHF TGCGCCAGCAGCCTCAACCTTGGACAGGCCAATCAGCCCCAGCATTTT
once . TRBJ1-3 TRBV29-1 CSVRTVRSGNTIYF TGCAGCGTCCGGACGGTCCGCTCGGGAAACACCATATATTTT
once . TRBJ2-7 TRBV4-3 CASSQDYRGSSYEQYF TGCGCCAGCAGCCAAGATTATAGAGGGAGCTCCTACGAGCAGTACTTC
. . TRBJ2-5 TRBV29-1 CSGSGQDQETQYF TGCAGCGGGTCGGGACAAGACCAAGAGACCCAGTACTTC